A single sample is the source of the 32 T cell receptor beta chains below, sequenced in a study of cytomegalovirus exposure and HLA in healthy donors. With 60 Vbeta and 13 Jbeta primers, the PCR was carried out. TCRdb's table, derived via immunoSEQ multiplex PCR, lists solely in-frame clones and lacks some. The table has 150,000 to 200,000 clones, roughly 70% seen once. Sequencing used PBMCs. The receptors here all came from a middle-aged man in good health and CMV-seropositive.

V usage is TRBV19 and J usage is TRBJ2-7; TRBD1 agrees at 9 bases. Trimming took 6 bases from V and 4 from J; bases not matched to a gene: 7. The germline V gene encodes CDR1 LNHDA and CDR2 SQIVND (reference sequence). The CDR3 contains 14 residues. The CDR3 DNA reads as TGTGCCAGTAGACCGGGACAGGGTTTATACGAGCAGTACTTC. Translation: CASRPGQGLYEQYF. Full variable domain (remainder filled in from reference TRBV19 and TRBJ2-7): DGGITQSPKYLFRKEGQNVTLSCEQNLNHDAMYWYRQDPGQGLRLIYYSQIVNDFQKGDIAEGYSVSREKKESFPLTVTSAQKNPTAFYLCASRPGQGLYEQYFGPGTRLTVT.

This clone was counted a few times. The rearrangement joins TRBV10-2 to TRBJ2-5, with 7 bases identical to TRBD1. This CDR3 region has 14 residues. V lost 7 bases to trimming and J lost 4 bases; unmatched junction nucleotides: 9. Germline V CDR1 and CDR2: WSHSY, SAAADI. The CDR3 bases are TGCGCCAGCACCAATTTGGGACAGATAGAGACCCAGTACTTC. Its translation: CASTNLGQIETQYF.

V and J are TRBV6-6 and TRBJ2-7; a weak D match, TRBD1 (7 bases). The V gene's germline CDR1 is MNHNY and CDR2 SVGAGI (reference sequence). Trimming pared 4 bases from V and 3 bases from J, leaving 13 bases between. The CDR3 is 14 amino acids. The CDR3 spells CASSSGGLGYEQYF. CDR3 nucleotides: TGTGCCAGCAGTTCAGGGGGGTTAGGCTACGAGCAGTACTTC.

The chain carries TRBV4-3 and TRBJ2-2; 8 positions match TRBD1. J gave up 3 bases and V 3 bases, and 9 bases lay outside the gene matches. The germline V gene encodes CDR1 LGHNA and CDR2 YSLEER. The CDR3 length is 17 residues. CDR3 in amino acids: CASSQTPSDRDTGELFF. The CDR3 nucleotides read TGCGCCAGCAGCCAGACCCCCTCGGACAGGGACACCGGGGAGCTGTTTTTT.

J is TRBJ2-3 and V is TRBV5-1; 7 nucleotides match TRBD2. This CDR3 region has 16 residues. Germline CDR1 reads SGHRS; CDR2 reads YFSETQ. V trimming: 2 bases; J trimming: 2 bases; junction bases outside the gene matches: 8. As DNA, the CDR3 is TGCGCCAGCAGCTTCATGCTAGCGGAAACCACAGATACGCAGTATTTT. As protein: CASSFMLAETTDTQYF. The full variable domain, rest sourced from reference TRBV5-1 and TRBJ2-3, is KAGVTQTPRYLIKTRGQQVTLSCSPISGHRSVSWYQQTPGQGLQFLFEYFSETQRNKGNFPGRFSGRQFSNSRSEMNVSTLELGDSALYLCASSFMLAETTDTQYFGPGTRLTVL.

The chain is built from TRBV11-2 and TRBJ1-3, with 11 nucleotides matching TRBD1. The CDR3 loop spans 16 amino acids. CDR1 and CDR2 (germline): SGHAT, FQNNGV. The V and J ends lost 4 bases and 0 bases, in that order; junction bases with no gene match: 2. The CDR3 loop is CASSSGQGVSGNTIYF. The CDR3 coding sequence is TGTGCCAGCAGCTCGGGACAGGGGGTCTCTGGAAACACCATATATTTT.

J is TRBJ1-3 and V is TRBV4-3, with D unclear. Germline loops: CDR1 LGHNA, CDR2 YSLEER. CDR3 length: 16 residues. Trimming pared 1 base from V and 2 bases from J, leaving 12 bases between. The CDR3 sequence is CASSQGLPRAGNTIYF. The CDR3 nucleotides read TGCGCCAGCAGCCAAGGTTTACCGAGGGCTGGAAACACCATATATTTT.

The CDR3 protein is CSVEDPLAGCIRSSYEQYF. In DNA form, the CDR3 reads TGCAGCGTTGAAGACCCCCTAGCGGGGTGCATCAGGAGCTCCTACGAGCAGTACTTC. The gene calls are TRBV29-1 and TRBJ2-7; 9 positions agree with TRBD2. The CDR3 sequence is 19 residues long. Germline lookup yields CDR1 SQVTM and CDR2 ANQGSEA. V dropped 0 bases and J dropped 0; count of bases not matched to a gene: 15.

This clone was observed a few times. The rearrangement joins TRBV6-5 to TRBJ2-5; 9 positions match TRBD2. Trimming at V came to 6 bases and at J to 9 bases, leaving 14 bases not matched to a gene. The germline gives CDR1 MNHEY, CDR2 SVGAGI. The CDR3 is 15 residues long. In DNA, the CDR3 is TGTGCCAGCAGCTCTGAAGCGGGGGGCTACGAGGCCCAGTACTTC. It is translated as CASSSEAGGYEAQYF.

The V and J genes are TRBV4-3 and TRBJ2-1; D is ambiguous. The V and J ends lost 3 bases and 7 bases respectively, with 10 bases between them. The CDR3 length is 13 residues. Germline-derived CDR1 and CDR2 are LGHNA and YSLEER. Here the CDR3 reads CASSHLSGNEQFF. Written as DNA, the CDR3 is TGCGCCAGCAGCCATCTGTCCGGGAATGAGCAGTTCTTC.

This chain joins TRBV10-3 and TRBJ1-1, with D possibly matching TRBD1 (5 bases). Looked up from germline, CDR1 is ENHRY and CDR2 is SYGVKD. This CDR3 has 13 residues. The V end was cut by 2 bases, the J end by 6 bases, with 10 bases between. The CDR3, as DNA: TGTGCCATCAGTGAGAGGGGTGACTCTGAAGCTTTCTTT. It yields the protein CAISERGDSEAFF.

The chain recombines TRBV5-1 with TRBJ2-1, with 9 bases identical to TRBD1. This CDR3 is built from 15 residues. Germline trimming cut 3 bases from V and 6 bases from J; bases unmatched to any gene: 7. From germline, CDR1 is SGHRS and CDR2 YFSETQ. CDR3 in DNA: TGCGCCAGCAGCTCTAGGACAGGGGTGAGCAATGAGCAGTTCTTC. This encodes CASSSRTGVSNEQFF.

The chain recombines TRBV10-3 with TRBJ1-6; D uncertain. From germline, CDR1 is ENHRY and CDR2 SYGVKD. CDR3 length: 12 residues. Trimming pared 0 bases from V and 10 bases from J, leaving 4 bases between. CDR3 sequence (DNA): TGTGCCATCAGTGAGTCTCGGTCACCCCTCCACTTT. It codes for CAISESRSPLHF.

V usage is TRBV4-2 and J usage is TRBJ2-1; 11 nucleotides match TRBD2. Trimming cost V 0 bases and J 9 bases; bases outside gene matches: 10. Germline-derived CDR1 and CDR2 are LGHNA and YNFKEQ. The CDR3 extends over 17 amino acids. CDR3 bases: TGTGCCAGCAGCCAAGATCGTGGAACTAGCGGGGGTCGTGAGCAGTTCTTC. Protein product: CASSQDRGTSGGREQFF.

This sequence joins TRBV5-1 and TRBJ2-4; the D is unclear. The ends were cut back, 0 bases at V and 0 bases at J, with 4 bases in the middle. The CDR3 spans 14 residues. Germline CDR1 reads SGHRS; CDR2 reads YFSETQ. For the CDR3, the DNA is TGCGCCAGCAGCTTGGAACTAGCCAAAAACATTCAGTACTTC. Amino acid sequence: CASSLELAKNIQYF.

The gene calls are TRBV6-6 and TRBJ2-5; TRBD2 is a possible D gene (5 bases). Looked up from germline, CDR1 is MNHNY and CDR2 is SVGAGI (reference sequence). CDR3 size: 15 residues. The V and J ends lost 1 base and 0 bases respectively, with 9 bases between them. The CDR3 DNA follows: TGTGCCAGCAGTTACTGGAGGAAGGACCAAGAGACCCAGTACTTC. Translating gives CASSYWRKDQETQYF.

This rearrangement joins TRBV7-3 to TRBJ2-6; 7 nucleotides agree with TRBD1. J was trimmed by 3 bases and V by 5 bases; bases with no gene match: 13. CDR3 length: 18 amino acids. Germline loops: CDR1 SGHTA, CDR2 FQGTGA. For the CDR3, the DNA is TGTGCCAGCAGCCTGCCCGGACAGGTTGACGATGGGGCCAACGTCCTGACTTTC. Translated, it gives CASSLPGQVDDGANVLTF.

The chain is built from TRBV29-1 and TRBJ2-7; D is possibly TRBD2 (7 bases). The CDR3 contains 13 residues. Germline CDR1 and CDR2: SQVTM and ANQGSEA. The germline V and J ends were trimmed by 3 bases and 5 bases, with 14 bases remaining between them. CDR3 sequence reads: CSVESGRDNEQYF. CDR3 DNA: TGCAGCGTTGAGTCGGGGAGGGACAACGAGCAGTACTTC.

In its sample, this clone was seen a few times. The gene calls are TRBV10-2 and TRBJ1-3; D may be TRBD1 (6 bases). CDR3 length: 14 amino acids. Trimming removed 3 bases at V and 0 bases at J, with 6 bases between. The V gene's germline CDR1 is WSHSY and CDR2 SAAADI. CDR3 region: CASSEQGSGNTIYF. CDR3 sequence (DNA): TGCGCCAGCAGTGAACAGGGCTCTGGAAACACCATATATTTT.

V is TRBV4-1 and J is TRBJ2-1, with TRBD1 matching over 12 bases. Losses at the gene ends were 2 bases for V and 9 bases for J; bases not matched to a gene: 8. Germline-derived CDR1 and CDR2 are MGHRA and YSYEKL. The CDR3 runs 16 residues. The CDR3: CASSQPGQGARGEQFF. Here the CDR3 DNA reads TGCGCCAGCAGCCAACCGGGACAGGGGGCTAGGGGTGAGCAGTTCTTC.

The V call is TRBV5-4, the J call TRBJ2-1; 9 bases are shared with TRBD2. V lost 0 bases and J lost 8; bases outside the gene matches: 6. CDR3 length equals 15 residues. The germline gives CDR1 SGHNT, CDR2 YYREEE (reference sequence). The CDR3 region has the DNA TGTGCCAGCAGCTTGGCCCAGCGGGGGGAGGATGAGCAGTTCTTC. Translating it yields CASSLAQRGEDEQFF.

The chain couples TRBV11-1 to TRBJ1-1; no clear D gene. This CDR3 region has 13 residues. V dropped 2 bases and J dropped 1 base, with 5 bases sitting between them. Germline values: CDR1 SGHAT, CDR2 FQDESV (reference sequence). The CDR3 coding sequence is TGTGCCAGCAGCTTAAACGGGAACACTGAAGCTTTCTTT. It yields the protein CASSLNGNTEAFF.

The V call is TRBV27, the J call TRBJ1-2; TRBD1 matches at 10 bases. Germline V CDR1 and CDR2: MNHEY, SMNVEV (reference sequence). The CDR3 consists of 17 residues. Unmatched junction bases numbered 10, after V lost 0 bases and J lost 6 bases. CDR3 sequence: CASSLSPPGTGDDGYTF. For the CDR3, the DNA is TGTGCCAGCAGTTTATCCCCCCCCGGGACAGGGGACGATGGCTACACCTTC.

This clone has more than one count but fewer than ten. The V gene is TRBV11-2, the J gene TRBJ2-7; D possibly corresponds to TRBD2 (5 bases). The CDR3 is made up of 15 amino acids. The ends were cut back, 2 bases at V and 0 bases at J, with 11 bases in the middle. Germline loops: CDR1 SGHAT, CDR2 FQNNGV. CDR3 nucleotides: TGTGCCAGCAGCTTAACTAGTCCCCCCTCCTACGAGCAGTACTTC. Its protein is CASSLTSPPSYEQYF.

The V gene is TRBV5-5, the J gene TRBJ1-1; 8 bases align to TRBD1. The length of the CDR3 is 15 residues. J was trimmed by 8 bases and V by 4 bases; bases with no gene match: 13. Germline V lookup: CDR1 SGHKS, CDR2 YYEKEE (reference sequence). CDR3 residues: CASSRLPRQGIEAFF. The CDR3 region has the DNA TGTGCCAGCAGCCGACTACCCAGACAGGGGATAGAAGCTTTCTTT.

This clone occurred a few times. The chain uses TRBV6-6 and TRBJ2-1; TRBD2 is a possible D gene (5 bases). The length of the CDR3 is 13 residues. Trimming removed 6 bases at V and 0 bases at J, with 6 bases between. Germline loops: CDR1 MNHNY, CDR2 SVGAGI (reference sequence). The CDR3 DNA is TGTGCCAGCAGGGGGAGCTCCTACAATGAGCAGTTCTTC. Translation gives CASRGSSYNEQFF.

For this clone: An end of the junction differs from the germline gene, which may be a read error. The chain uses TRBV7-9 and TRBJ1-3, with D maybe TRBD1 (5 bases). There are 19 residues in the CDR3. Germline V gene data show CDR1 as SEHNR and CDR2 as FQNEAQ (reference sequence). The CDR3 DNA is TGTGCCACCAGCTCGGCCGTTCGGGGGGGAATAAGCTCCGGAAACACCATATATTTT. Protein sequence: CATSSAVRGGISSGNTIYF.

The rearrangement links TRBV7-9 to TRBJ2-1, with 15 bases fitting TRBD2. V lost 4 bases and J lost 5; bases outside the gene matches: 6. CDR1 and CDR2 from the germline V gene are SEHNR and FQNEAQ (reference sequence). The CDR3 contains 17 residues. CDR3 amino acids: CASSSPGLAGGDNEQFF. CDR3 coding DNA: TGTGCCAGCAGCTCACCGGGACTAGCGGGGGGCGACAATGAGCAGTTCTTC.

There are a few counts of this clone. The rearrangement uses TRBV19 and TRBJ1-4; D remains unclear. CDR1 LNHDA and CDR2 SQIVND come from the germline V gene (reference sequence). The CDR3 is 14 residues long. V dropped 6 bases and J dropped 5 bases, with 13 bases sitting between them. For the CDR3, the DNA is TGTGCCAGTAGAAACACGGACTGGAATGAAAAACTGTTTTTT. Amino acids: CASRNTDWNEKLFF.

The V call is TRBV13, the J call TRBJ2-1, with 8 bases fitting TRBD2. There are 17 residues in the CDR3. Germline assignment: CDR1 PRHDT and CDR2 FYEKMQ (reference sequence). The ends lost 5 bases at V and 0 bases at J; junction bases unmatched: 9. DNA of the CDR3: TGTGCCAGCAGCCCTAGCGAACTAGCGGACTCCTACAATGAGCAGTTCTTC. Translation gives CASSPSELADSYNEQFF.

Only a few counts were recorded for this clone. This chain links TRBV4-3 with TRBJ1-2; 7 bases are a match to TRBD1. With V trimmed by 2 bases and J by 1 base, 1 base remained unmatched. This CDR3 contains 14 residues. In germline, CDR1 is LGHNA, CDR2 YSLEER. In nucleotides, the CDR3 is TGCGCCAGCAGCCAACAGGGGGTTAACTATGGCTACACCTTC. It is translated as CASSQQGVNYGYTF.

This clone was seen more than once but under ten times. This chain links TRBV16 with TRBJ2-5; possibly TRBD2 for D (5 bases). Looked up from germline, CDR1 is KGHSY and CDR2 is FQNENV. Trimming left V 2 bases short and J 8 bases short, with 9 bases between. The CDR3 is 12 residues long. The CDR3 DNA sequence: TGTGCCAGCAGCCAAGAGGGTGGTACCCAGTACTTC. Translating it yields CASSQEGGTQYF.